A few counts support the clone carrying this T cell receptor (beta chain). Its antigen is as yet unknown. Germline V gene lookup returns CDR1 SGDLS and CDR2 YYNGEE. V shed 3 bases and J 4 bases; nucleotides not matched to a gene: 3. This CDR3 spans 13 amino acids. This specimen comes from a study of response to subunit inactivated influenza vaccine. Whole-study results and caveats: The authors suggested that few new T cells are recruited per seasonal influenza vaccination.

TCRdb independently ran MiXCR on the RT-PCR reads; one entry per CDR3 protein. The sample lists approximately 300,000 distinct CDR3 sequences; 22% were seen once. V and J are TRBV9 and TRBJ1-1, with 7 bases identical to TRBD1. The TCR originated in a man between 50 and 70 years old who received an inactivated influenza vaccine. The specimen was PBMCs from blood, collected less than 22 months after vaccination. DNA of the CDR3: TGTGCCAGCAGCGCCGGGACAGCCACTGAAGCTTTCTTT. Translated: CASSAGTATEAFF. The full variable domain, completed using reference TRBV9 and TRBJ1-1, is DSGVTQTPKHLITATGQRVTLRCSPRSGDLSVYWYQQSLDQGLQFLIQYYNGEERAKGNILERFSAQQFPDLHSELNLSSLELGDSALYFCASSAGTATEAFFGQGTRLTVV.